Listed below are T cell receptor beta chains from one sample, sequenced in a study of T cells after yellow fever vaccination. One entry per CDR3 protein, called by TCRdb with MiXCR from the 5' RACE reads. The sample has hundreds of thousands of distinct CDR3 sequences, less than 15% seen once. The sequences come from PBMCs, collected on the day of the yellow fever booster vaccination. Receptors were obtained from a man aged 25 to 40 who received the YFV17D yellow fever vaccine. Both conserved end residues are part of each CDR3. The D gene is left open where the match is weak. Part of the rows lack a size; the others show once, few, many or a class for expanded clones.

CAEDSVRAGVYGYTF | TGTGCCGAGGACAGCGTTAGAGCCGGAGTCTATGGCTACACCTTC | - | few | TRBJ1-2 | TRBV2
CASSKEDYEQYF | TGTGCCAGCAGCAAAGAGGATTACGAGCAGTACTTC | - | few | TRBJ2-7 | TRBV21-1
CASSYNSGRTEAFF | TGCGCCAGCAGCTACAACAGCGGGAGGACTGAAGCTTTCTTT | - | - | TRBJ1-1 | TRBV5-1
CASSQDHRTATDTQYF | TGCGCCAGCAGCCAAGATCACAGGACTGCTACGGATACGCAGTATTTT | - | many | TRBJ2-3 | TRBV4-3
CSVGIGFGLNTEAFF | TGCAGCGTTGGTATAGGGTTCGGCTTGAACACTGAAGCTTTCTTT | - | - | TRBJ1-1 | TRBV29-1
CASSQYGQGKYNEQFF | TGCGCCAGCAGCCAATACGGACAGGGCAAATACAATGAGCAGTTCTTC | TRBD1 | few | TRBJ2-1 | TRBV4-3
CASSLGSGHYNEQFF | TGTGCCAGCAGCTTAGGCAGCGGGCACTACAATGAGCAGTTCTTC | - | few | TRBJ2-1 | TRBV11-2
CASGSRVTSRYNEQFF | TGTGCCAGCGGGTCGAGAGTAACTAGTCGCTACAATGAGCAGTTCTTC | - | few | TRBJ2-1 | TRBV27
CASSIGTSSYEQYF | TGTGCCAGCAGTATCGGGACATCCTCCTACGAGCAGTACTTC | - | - | TRBJ2-7 | TRBV25-1
CASGGPDTQYF | TGTGCCAGCGGGGGTCCAGATACGCAGTATTTT | - | many | TRBJ2-3 | TRBV12-3/TRBV12-4
CASSTRTAGRETQYF | TGTGCCAGCAGCACCCGGACGGCCGGGAGAGAGACCCAGTACTTC | - | few | TRBJ2-5 | TRBV21-1
CASSQSWGLETQYF | TGTGCCAGCAGCCAATCTTGGGGATTGGAGACCCAGTACTTC | - | - | TRBJ2-5 | TRBV7-2
CASNRDRETPYEQYF | TGTGCCAGCAATAGGGACAGGGAGACCCCTTACGAGCAGTACTTC | TRBD1 | - | TRBJ2-7 | TRBV6-1
CASSQVGRDTQYF | TGCGCCAGCAGCCAAGTTGGAAGAGATACGCAGTATTTT | - | few | TRBJ2-3 | TRBV4-3
CSARDPSGGRQGQFF | TGCAGTGCTAGAGATCCGAGCGGGGGCCGTCAGGGGCAGTTCTTC | TRBD2 | few | TRBJ2-1 | TRBV20-1
CASRTGNYYGYTF | TGTGCCAGCAGGACAGGGAATTACTATGGCTACACCTTC | TRBD1 | few | TRBJ1-2 | TRBV28
CASSLADSQETQYF | TGTGCCAGCAGTTTAGCGGACAGCCAAGAGACCCAGTACTTC | - | many | TRBJ2-5 | TRBV28
CASSGRPHYGDTQYF | TGTGCCAGCAGCGGCCGGCCTCACTATGGGGATACGCAGTATTTT | - | - | TRBJ2-3 | TRBV7-2
CAISGTGGNEKLFF | TGTGCCATCAGTGGGACAGGCGGTAATGAAAAACTGTTTTTT | TRBD1 | few | TRBJ1-4 | TRBV10-3
CASSDPSGRAVNEQFF | TGCGCCAGCAGTGACCCTAGCGGGAGGGCCGTTAATGAGCAGTTCTTC | TRBD2 | - | TRBJ2-1 | TRBV10-2
CASSQGQGIYNSPLHF | TGTGCCAGCAGCCAAGGACAGGGGATCTATAATTCACCCCTCCACTTT | TRBD1 | - | TRBJ1-6 | TRBV3-1
CATSRDIAGGVNEQFF | TGTGCCACCAGCAGAGATATCGCGGGAGGGGTCAATGAGCAGTTCTTC | TRBD2 | few | TRBJ2-1 | TRBV15
CASSPGADPYEQYF | TGTGCCAGCAGCCCGGGGGCGGATCCCTACGAGCAGTACTTC | - | - | TRBJ2-7 | TRBV7-2
CASSLVLAPTGEQFF | TGTGCCAGCAGCTTAGTTCTAGCGCCTACTGGTGAGCAGTTCTTC | - | - | TRBJ2-1 | TRBV13
CASSFTSGRSQETQYF | TGCGCCAGCAGCTTTACCAGCGGGAGATCCCAAGAGACCCAGTACTTC | TRBD2 | few | TRBJ2-5 | TRBV5-1
CASSVGSPSYNEQFF | TGTGCCAGCAGCGTAGGATCCCCATCCTACAATGAGCAGTTCTTC | - | - | TRBJ2-1 | TRBV9
CASSQTGTGSGNTIYF | TGTGCCAGCAGCCAGACGGGTACAGGCTCTGGAAACACCATATATTTT | - | few | TRBJ1-3 | TRBV7-2
CASSSGQPYEQYF | TGCGCCAGCAGCTCGGGACAGCCTTACGAGCAGTACTTC | TRBD1 | many | TRBJ2-7 | TRBV7-8
CSAYSRTDNQPQHF | TGCAGTGCCTACAGTCGTACAGACAATCAGCCCCAGCATTTT | - | - | TRBJ1-5 | TRBV20-1
CSARVIGDSYEKLFF | TGCAGTGCTAGAGTTATAGGGGACAGCTATGAAAAACTGTTTTTT | TRBD1 | - | TRBJ1-4 | TRBV20-1
CSVARGTGMFGEAFF | TGCAGCGTTGCCCGCGGGACAGGGATGTTTGGTGAAGCTTTCTTT | TRBD1 | few | TRBJ1-1 | TRBV29-1
CSALGNTGELFF | TGCAGTGCCCTCGGGAACACCGGGGAGCTGTTTTTT | - | - | TRBJ2-2 | TRBV20-1
CATSDTRDKSTDTQYF | TGTGCCACCAGTGACACCCGGGACAAGAGCACAGATACGCAGTATTTT | - | - | TRBJ2-3 | TRBV24-1
CSAPGTGYTGELFF | TGCAGTGCACCCGGGACAGGTTACACCGGGGAGCTGTTTTTT | TRBD1 | - | TRBJ2-2 | TRBV20-1
CASSLARTVYEQYF | TGTGCCAGCAGCTTGGCCCGGACGGTTTACGAGCAGTACTTC | - | - | TRBJ2-7 | TRBV5-6
CASSAGKGEKLFF | TGTGCCAGCAGCGCAGGGAAAGGCGAAAAACTGTTTTTT | - | - | TRBJ1-4 | TRBV7-2